The table lists the clone carrying this T cell receptor beta chain with a few counts. Its matching antigen is unknown. This sample was included in a study of early T cells in non-severe SARS-CoV-2 infection. As for the study in general: Sequenced bulk RNA came from whole blood that was unsorted, and chains were unpaired.

Whole-study findings and limits: Matching against VDJdb likely underestimated virus-specific expansions, favoring anti-spike CD8.

Separate cDNA molecules each had unique molecular identifiers attached to them. MiXCR, run by TCRdb on the 5' RACE reads, gives a single entry per CDR3 protein. The sample lists about 80,000 distinct CDR3 sequences; roughly 13% were seen once. Trimming removed 3 bases from V and 1 base from J; junction bases left unmatched: 4. Germline-derived CDR1 and CDR2 are DFQATT and SNEGSKA (reference sequence). The CDR3 sequence is 15 residues long. Material: whole blood. The V gene is TRBV20-1, the J gene TRBJ2-1; 9 nucleotides agree with TRBD2. The clonotype was recovered from an adult who was a healthcare worker with PCR-confirmed SARS-CoV-2 infection or an uninfected control (not recorded which). Here the CDR3 reads CSASERGASYNEQFF. CDR3 nucleotides: TGCAGTGCTAGTGAGCGGGGGGCATCCTACAATGAGCAGTTCTTC.